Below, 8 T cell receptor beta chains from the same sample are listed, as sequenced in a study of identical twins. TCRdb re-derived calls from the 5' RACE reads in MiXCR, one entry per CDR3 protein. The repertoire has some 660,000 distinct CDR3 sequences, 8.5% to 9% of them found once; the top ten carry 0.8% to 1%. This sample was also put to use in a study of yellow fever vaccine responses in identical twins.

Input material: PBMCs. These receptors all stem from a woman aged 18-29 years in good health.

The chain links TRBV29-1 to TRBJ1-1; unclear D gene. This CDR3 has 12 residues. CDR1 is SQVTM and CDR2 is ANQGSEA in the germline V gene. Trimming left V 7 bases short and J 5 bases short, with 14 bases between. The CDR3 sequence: CSGEGWGTEAFF. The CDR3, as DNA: TGCAGCGGAGAAGGGTGGGGAACTGAAGCTTTCTTT.

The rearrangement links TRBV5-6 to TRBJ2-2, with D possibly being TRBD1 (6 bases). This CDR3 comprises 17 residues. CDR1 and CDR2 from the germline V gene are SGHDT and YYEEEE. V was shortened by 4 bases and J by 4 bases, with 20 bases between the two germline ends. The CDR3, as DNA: TGTGCCAGCAGCCCCTACAGGGCAGCCCCCGGCACCGGGGAGCTGTTTTTT. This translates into CASSPYRAAPGTGELFF.

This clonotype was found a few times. The CDR3 loop reads CASSLPQFAGAQETQYF. The CDR3 DNA is TGTGCCAGCAGCTTACCCCAGTTCGCAGGGGCCCAAGAGACCCAGTACTTC. This chain joins TRBV7-9 and TRBJ2-5, with TRBD1 as a possible D gene (6 bases). Germline V lookup: CDR1 SEHNR, CDR2 FQNEAQ (reference sequence). The CDR3 is made up of 17 amino acids. Deletions cut 2 bases from V and 1 base from J, with 17 bases between.

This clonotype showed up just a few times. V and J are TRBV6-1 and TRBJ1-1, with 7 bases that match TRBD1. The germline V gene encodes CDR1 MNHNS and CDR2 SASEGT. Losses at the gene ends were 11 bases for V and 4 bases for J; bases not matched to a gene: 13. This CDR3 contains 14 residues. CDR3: CAAIQTGSSTEAFF. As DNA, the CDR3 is TGTGCCGCAATCCAGACAGGGTCGAGCACTGAAGCTTTCTTT.

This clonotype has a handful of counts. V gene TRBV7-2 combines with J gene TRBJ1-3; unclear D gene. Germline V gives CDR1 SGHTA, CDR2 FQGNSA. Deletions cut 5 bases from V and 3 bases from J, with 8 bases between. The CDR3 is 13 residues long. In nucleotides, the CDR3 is TGTGCCAGCAGCGCGAGAATTGGAAACACCATATATTTT. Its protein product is CASSARIGNTIYF.

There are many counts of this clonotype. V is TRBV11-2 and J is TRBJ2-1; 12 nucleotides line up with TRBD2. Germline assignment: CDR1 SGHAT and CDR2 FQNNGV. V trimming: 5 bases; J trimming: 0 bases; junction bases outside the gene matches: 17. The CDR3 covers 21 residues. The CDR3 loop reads CASSIHLTSGSVRGSYNEQFF. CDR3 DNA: TGTGCCAGCAGCATACACCTGACTAGCGGGAGTGTTAGGGGCTCCTACAATGAGCAGTTCTTC.

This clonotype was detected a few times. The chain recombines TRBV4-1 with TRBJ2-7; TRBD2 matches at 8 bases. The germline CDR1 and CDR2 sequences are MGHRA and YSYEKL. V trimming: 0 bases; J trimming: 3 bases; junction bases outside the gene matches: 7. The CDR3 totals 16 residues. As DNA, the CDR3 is TGCGCCAGCAGCCAAGATCGGGAGGGAGCCCGCTACGAGCAGTACTTC. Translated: CASSQDREGARYEQYF.

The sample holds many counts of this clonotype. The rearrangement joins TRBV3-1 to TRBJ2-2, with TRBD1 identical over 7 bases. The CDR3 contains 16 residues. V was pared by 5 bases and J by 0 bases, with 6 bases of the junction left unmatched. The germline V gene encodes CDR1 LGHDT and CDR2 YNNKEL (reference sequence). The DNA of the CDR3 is TGTGCCAGCAGCTTTTCCGGGACAGCGAACACCGGGGAGCTGTTTTTT. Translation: CASSFSGTANTGELFF.